These 10 T cell receptor beta chains were all obtained from the same sample, sequenced in a study of shared clonotypes between healthy human individuals (dated by TCRdb to 2018 to 2020). The library relied on the immunoSEQ multiplex PCR assay. TCRdb mirrors the immuneACCESS table, restricted to in-frame sequences. Some clones are absent from its copies; in checked studies, under half trace to an unresolved V gene, and the reason for the others is unknown. The sample profile shows about 670,000 clones; around 72% of them were found once. The ten largest clones take up around 2% of the sample. The specimen sequenced was memory CD4+ T cells sorted from blood. The cell subset or site label, as the study defines it: CD45RA-negative fraction. These receptors were collected from a woman younger than 45 in good health.

The chain combines TRBV2 with TRBJ2-1; tentative D call: TRBD2 (6 bases). The V gene lost 4 bases and the J gene lost 6 bases, with 13 bases spanning the gap. This CDR3 contains 14 residues. Germline V gene sequence: CDR1 SNHLY, CDR2 FYNNEI. DNA for the CDR3: TGTGCCAGCAGTGCCCGGACTATCGGCAATGAGCAGTTCTTC. It yields the protein CASSARTIGNEQFF.

V and J are TRBV5-6 and TRBJ2-3, with D perhaps matching TRBD2 (6 bases). The V and J ends lost 0 bases and 3 bases respectively, with 20 bases between them. The length of the CDR3 is 18 residues. Germline assignment: CDR1 SGHDT and CDR2 YYEEEE. The CDR3 region has the DNA TGTGCCAGCAGCTTGGTCGGTTGGGGTAGCGGATCAACAGATACGCAGTATTTT. This translates into CASSLVGWGSGSTDTQYF.

This clone was picked up a small number of times. This chain connects TRBV7-2 to TRBJ2-7; 7 bases are a match to TRBD2. CDR3 length equals 13 residues. Per the germline V gene, CDR1 is SGHTA and CDR2 is FQGNSA. Germline trimming cut 5 bases from V and 4 bases from J; bases unmatched to any gene: 5. The CDR3 region is CASSGPGGYEQYF. DNA of the CDR3: TGTGCCAGCAGCGGACCGGGGGGATACGAGCAGTACTTC.

The chain is built from TRBV11-2 and TRBJ2-7; TRBD1 matches at 7 bases. CDR1 and CDR2 (germline): SGHAT, FQNNGV. V lost 4 bases and J lost 4; bases outside the gene matches: 4. This CDR3 is 13 amino acids long. CDR3 protein: CASSSTGSYEQYF. In DNA, the CDR3 is TGTGCCAGCAGCTCGACAGGGTCGTACGAGCAGTACTTC.

The chain links TRBV7-6 to TRBJ2-3; possibly TRBD1 or TRBD2 for D (5 bases each). V dropped 4 bases and J dropped 2 bases, with 25 bases sitting between them. This CDR3 region has 19 residues. CDR1 SGHVS and CDR2 FNYEAQ come from the germline V gene. CDR3 residues: CASSSNPSLRGGLTDTQYF. For the CDR3, the DNA is TGTGCCAGCAGCTCTAACCCCTCTCTAAGGGGCGGGCTCACAGATACGCAGTATTTT.

With respect to this clone: Distinct nucleotide sequences in the sample also encode this CDR3. The genes are TRBV28 and TRBJ1-5; 10 bases are a match to TRBD1. The germline CDR1 and CDR2 sequences are MDHEN and SYDVKM. CDR3 length equals 14 residues. The junction had 2 bases not matched to a gene; V was cut back by 5 bases and J by 4 bases. In nucleotides, the CDR3 is TGTGCCAGCAGTACGGACAGGGGGAATCAGCCCCAGCATTTT. Protein sequence: CASSTDRGNQPQHF.

This clone was observed at least ten times. The chain employs TRBV28 and TRBJ1-5, with D maybe TRBD1 (6 bases). Germline V lookup: CDR1 MDHEN, CDR2 SYDVKM. Trimming cost V 8 bases and J 7 bases, with 24 bases left between them. The CDR3 consists of 16 residues. The CDR3 loop is CASGYAGTLGGQPQHF. The CDR3, as DNA: TGTGCCAGCGGGTACGCCGGGACCCTTGGGGGCCAGCCCCAGCATTTT.

This clone was recorded once. This chain connects TRBV4-1 to TRBJ2-1; 7 nucleotides match TRBD2. J lost 3 bases, V lost 4 bases, and 6 bases had no gene match. The CDR3 runs 15 residues. In germline, CDR1 is MGHRA, CDR2 YSYEKL. The CDR3: CASSLGREIYNEQFF. The CDR3 coding sequence is TGCGCCAGCAGCCTCGGGCGGGAGATCTACAATGAGCAGTTCTTC.

V and J are TRBV27 and TRBJ2-7; tentatively, D is TRBD2 (5 bases). Germline-derived CDR1 and CDR2 are MNHEY and SMNVEV (reference sequence). CDR3 length: 14 residues. Trimming removed 6 bases at V and 6 bases at J, with 18 bases between. CDR3 sequence: CASREVRGSGEQYF. The CDR3 DNA is TGTGCCAGCAGGGAGGTTCGGGGATCCGGCGAGCAGTACTTC.

V usage is TRBV7-8 and J usage is TRBJ2-7; D is ambiguous. Trimming pared 1 base from V and 2 bases from J, leaving 9 bases between. The CDR3 length is 14 residues. The germline V gene encodes CDR1 SGHVS and CDR2 FQNEAQ. CDR3 in amino acids: CASSLEGLAYEQYF. CDR3 coding DNA: TGTGCCAGCAGCTTAGAGGGCCTCGCCTACGAGCAGTACTTC.